Shown below are 16 T cell receptor beta chains from a single sample sequenced in a study of shared clonotypes between healthy human individuals. The data were produced by immunoSEQ multiplex PCR, yet TCRdb's version contains in-frame clones alone and is incomplete. The top ten clones hold around 2% of a sample with about 710,000 clones, 73% of them seen once. Sequenced material: memory CD4+ T cells sorted from blood. Subset given: CD45RA-negative fraction. These TCRs come from a woman aged 30 to 39 in good health.

This chain links TRBV11-2 with TRBJ1-1; a weak D match, TRBD1 (6 bases). Looked up from germline, CDR1 is SGHAT and CDR2 is FQNNGV. The CDR3 covers 13 residues. V lost 4 bases to trimming and J lost 7 bases, with 13 bases between them. The CDR3, as DNA: TGTGCCAGCAGCTCCAACAGGGTTCTTGAAGCTTTCTTT. This translates into CASSSNRVLEAFF.

The rearrangement uses TRBV7-7 and TRBJ2-2; 8 bases fit TRBD2. The CDR3 extends over 17 amino acids. Unmatched junction bases numbered 6, after V lost 1 base and J lost 2 bases. Germline V gene lookup returns CDR1 SSHAT and CDR2 FNYEAQ (reference sequence). In nucleotides, the CDR3 is TGTGCCAGCAGCTTAGACGGACTAGCCTCCAACACCGGGGAGCTGTTTTTT. Residues: CASSLDGLASNTGELFF.

The chain carries TRBV2 and TRBJ1-1; D is unresolved. Germline V gives CDR1 SNHLY, CDR2 FYNNEI. CDR3 length: 13 residues. Trimming cost V 5 bases and J 1 base, with 8 bases left between them. CDR3 nucleotides: TGTGCCAGCAGTTATCGGCCGAACACTGAAGCTTTCTTT. Its protein product is CASSYRPNTEAFF.

This sequence joins TRBV28 and TRBJ2-2; D remains unclear. The CDR3 extends over 16 amino acids. CDR1 is MDHEN and CDR2 is SYDVKM in the germline V gene. V lost 2 bases and J 3 bases, leaving 13 bases between the germline ends. CDR3 DNA: TGTGCCAGCAGTTTACGGCCGCAAGAGTACACCGGGGAGCTGTTTTTT. Residues: CASSLRPQEYTGELFF.

Regarding this clone: This sequence may be a read error, since a much larger clone differs from it by one base. This chain joins TRBV5-4 and TRBJ2-5; TRBD1 is a possible D gene (5 bases). Germline V gene lookup returns CDR1 SGHNT and CDR2 YYREEE (reference sequence). CDR3 length: 12 amino acids. V lost 3 bases and J 2 bases, leaving 5 bases between the germline ends. The DNA for the CDR3 is TGTGCCAGCAGCTCAGGGCAAGAGACCCAGTACTTC. Its protein product is CASSSGQETQYF.

This clone occurred many times. This CDR3 is also generated by other DNA sequences in the sample. The gene calls are TRBV29-1 and TRBJ1-5; D might be TRBD1 (5 bases). This CDR3 has 15 amino acids. Germline V gene data show CDR1 as SQVTM and CDR2 as ANQGSEA. V was shortened by 6 bases and J by 4 bases, with 19 bases between the two germline ends. The CDR3 spells CSVSEGLLGNQPQHF. The CDR3 DNA sequence: TGCAGCGTCAGCGAGGGACTTTTGGGGAATCAGCCCCAGCATTTT.

The chain employs TRBV29-1 and TRBJ1-1; no firm D call. Germline CDR1 SQVTM, CDR2 ANQGSEA. This CDR3 comprises 13 residues. V was trimmed by 7 bases and J by 0 bases, leaving 12 bases between them. The CDR3 sequence is CSENYGVNTEAFF. The CDR3 bases are TGCAGCGAGAACTATGGGGTGAACACTGAAGCTTTCTTT.

CDR3 sequence (DNA): TGTGCCAGCAGCCCCCGACAGGGGGATACAGATACGCAGTATTTT. This encodes CASSPRQGDTDTQYF. The chain uses TRBV9 and TRBJ2-3; 9 bases map to TRBD1. Germline V lookup: CDR1 SGDLS, CDR2 YYNGEE. J gave up 3 bases and V 4 bases, and 6 bases lay outside the gene matches. The CDR3 is 15 residues long.

J is TRBJ1-1 and V is TRBV7-9; no clear D gene. CDR3 size: 13 residues. The germline V gene encodes CDR1 SEHNR and CDR2 FQNEAQ (reference sequence). Trimming took off 5 bases at V and 4 bases at J, with 11 bases between the two ends. The CDR3 loop is CASSLYALTEAFF. The DNA of the CDR3 is TGTGCCAGCAGCCTGTATGCGCTCACTGAAGCTTTCTTT.

Many counts were recorded for this clone. The V and J genes are TRBV19 and TRBJ2-2, with a tentative D call TRBD2 (5 bases). CDR1 and CDR2 (germline): LNHDA, SQIVND (reference sequence). The CDR3 totals 15 residues. V lost 0 bases to trimming and J lost 5 bases, with 10 bases between them. The CDR3 DNA reads as TGTGCCAGTAGTATAGACCCGAGGAGGACCGGGGAGCTGTTTTTT. This encodes CASSIDPRRTGELFF.

This clone was detected a few times. The chain uses TRBV28 and TRBJ2-5; 8 bases agree with TRBD2. The CDR3 consists of 14 residues. With V trimmed by 3 bases and J by 5 bases, 5 bases remained unmatched. Germline values: CDR1 MDHEN, CDR2 SYDVKM. DNA for the CDR3: TGTGCCAGCAGTTTCAGCGGGAGTAGGGAGACCCAGTACTTC. Translated: CASSFSGSRETQYF.

The table lists this clone with a count of one. The chain is built from TRBV2 and TRBJ1-1, with TRBD1 identical over 8 bases. J was trimmed by 4 bases and V by 6 bases; bases with no gene match: 7. CDR1 is SNHLY and CDR2 is FYNNEI in the germline V gene. The CDR3 length is 14 residues. The CDR3 DNA reads as TGTGCCAGCAGCGGACAGGGTTGGAGCACTGAAGCTTTCTTT. It encodes CASSGQGWSTEAFF.

J is TRBJ2-1 and V is TRBV5-1; 7 nucleotides agree with TRBD2. CDR1 SGHRS and CDR2 YFSETQ come from the germline V gene. This CDR3 region has 14 residues. The J segment lost 7 bases and the V segment lost 2 bases, leaving 6 bases of the junction unmatched. CDR3 nucleotides: TGCGCCAGCAGCTTCGGGGGAGGGCCAAATGAGCAGTTCTTC. This translates into CASSFGGGPNEQFF.

This chain links TRBV10-3 with TRBJ2-7; 10 positions match TRBD1. CDR1 is ENHRY, CDR2 SYGVKD, per germline. CDR3 length: 15 amino acids. V lost 3 bases, J lost 2 bases, and 4 bases stayed unmatched. The CDR3 spells CAISEGQGGPYEQYF. For the CDR3, the DNA is TGTGCCATCAGTGAAGGACAGGGGGGACCCTACGAGCAGTACTTC.

This chain links TRBV19 with TRBJ2-1; the D is unclear. The V and J ends lost 3 bases and 7 bases respectively, with 7 bases between them. The CDR3 sequence is 12 residues long. Germline V gene lookup returns CDR1 LNHDA and CDR2 SQIVND (reference sequence). As DNA, the CDR3 is TGTGCCAGTAGTATGGAAGGGAATGAGCAGTTCTTC. Translated, it gives CASSMEGNEQFF. The variable domain in full, with the rest retrieved from reference TRBV19 and TRBJ2-1, is DGGITQSPKYLFRKEGQNVTLSCEQNLNHDAMYWYRQDPGQGLRLIYYSQIVNDFQKGDIAEGYSVSREKKESFPLTVTSAQKNPTAFYLCASSMEGNEQFFGPGTRLTVL.

The chain links TRBV11-2 to TRBJ2-7; D is perhaps TRBD1 (6 bases). Trimming took off 5 bases at V and 4 bases at J, with 15 bases between the two ends. The CDR3 length is 14 residues. Germline assignment: CDR1 SGHAT and CDR2 FQNNGV. The CDR3 spells CASSHGMGTYEQYF. The CDR3 coding sequence is TGTGCCAGCAGCCACGGCATGGGGACATACGAGCAGTACTTC. Together with reference TRBV11-2 and TRBJ2-7, the CDR3 gives the full variable domain: EAGVAQSPRYKIIEKRQSVAFWCNPISGHATLYWYQQILGQGPKLLIQFQNNGVVDDSQLPKDRFSAERLKGVDSTLKIQPAKLEDSAVYLCASSHGMGTYEQYFGPGTRLTVT.